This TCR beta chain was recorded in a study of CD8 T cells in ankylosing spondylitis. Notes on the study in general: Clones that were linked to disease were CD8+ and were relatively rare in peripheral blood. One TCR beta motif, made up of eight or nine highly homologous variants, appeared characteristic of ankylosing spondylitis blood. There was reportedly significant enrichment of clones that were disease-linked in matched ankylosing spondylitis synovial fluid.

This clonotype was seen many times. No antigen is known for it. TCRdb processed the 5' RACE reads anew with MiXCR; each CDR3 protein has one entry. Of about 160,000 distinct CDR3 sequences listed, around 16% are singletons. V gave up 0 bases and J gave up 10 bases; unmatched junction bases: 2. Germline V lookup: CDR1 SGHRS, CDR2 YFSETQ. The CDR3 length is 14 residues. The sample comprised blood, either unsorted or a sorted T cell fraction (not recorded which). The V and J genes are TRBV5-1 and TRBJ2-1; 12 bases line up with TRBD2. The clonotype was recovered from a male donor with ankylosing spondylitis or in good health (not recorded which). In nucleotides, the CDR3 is TGCGCCAGCAGCTTGGGGACTAGCGGGATAGAGCAGTTCTTC. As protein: CASSLGTSGIEQFF. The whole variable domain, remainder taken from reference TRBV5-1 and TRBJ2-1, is KAGVTQTPRYLIKTRGQQVTLSCSPISGHRSVSWYQQTPGQGLQFLFEYFSETQRNKGNFPGRFSGRQFSNSRSEMNVSTLELGDSALYLCASSLGTSGIEQFFGPGTRLTVL.